A single sample is the source of the 6 T cell receptor beta chains below, sequenced in a study of T cells in Graves' hyperthyroidism and ophthalmopathy. The CDR3 regions of TCR beta were amplified from RNA transcripts. A set of HTBI primers served as the primers for a first-round RT-PCR of the TCR CDR3. MiXCR, applied by TCRdb to the multiplex PCR reads, yields one record per CDR3 protein. The repertoire holds 460,000 or so distinct CDR3 sequences, with roughly an eighth as singletons. The specimen sequenced was blood. All receptors derive from a woman aged 18-29 years with Graves' hyperthyroidism.

This clonotype was picked up one time. V is TRBV6-2 or TRBV6-3 and J is TRBJ1-2, with 7 positions matching TRBD1. The V segment lost 5 bases and the J segment 4 bases; nucleotides outside the gene matches: 7. The CDR3 loop spans 14 amino acids. The germline V gene encodes CDR1 MNHEY and CDR2 SVGEGT. CDR3 protein: CASSLRDSFYGYTF. In nucleotides, the CDR3 is TGTGCCAGCAGTCTCCGGGACAGCTTCTATGGCTACACCTTC.

In regard to this clonotype: Since a much larger clone is just one base distant, this may be a read error. The rearrangement links TRBV6-5 to TRBJ2-7; D unclear. Germline assignment: CDR1 MNHEY and CDR2 SVGAGI. The CDR3 loop spans 14 amino acids. V was trimmed by 0 bases and J by 0 bases, leaving 6 bases between them. CDR3 DNA: TGTGCCAGCAGTTACTCTAGGAGCTCCTACGAGCAGTACGTC. Its translation is CASSYSRSSYEQYV.

The J gene is TRBJ2-2, the V gene TRBV19; the match to TRBD1 covers 8 bases. Germline CDR1 LNHDA, CDR2 SQIVND (reference sequence). The trim removed 6 bases at V and 4 bases at J, leaving 1 base unmatched. This CDR3 has 13 residues. The CDR3 sequence is CASRDRATGELFF. The CDR3 bases are TGTGCCAGTAGGGACAGGGCCACCGGGGAGCTGTTTTTT.

The chain is built from TRBV20-1 and TRBJ2-2; 14 bases line up with TRBD2. Germline V gene data show CDR1 as DFQATT and CDR2 as SNEGSKA (reference sequence). The CDR3 sequence is 15 residues long. Unmatched junction bases numbered 6, after V lost 6 bases and J lost 6 bases. CDR3: CSAHTGLAGAGELFF. The CDR3 DNA is TGCAGTGCCCATACGGGACTAGCGGGAGCCGGGGAGCTGTTTTTT.

This clonotype showed up many times. The V gene is TRBV7-2, the J gene TRBJ1-5, with D uncertain. CDR3 length equals 12 residues. The V end lost 2 bases, the J end lost 6 bases, and 5 bases lay between the germline ends. Germline lookup yields CDR1 SGHTA and CDR2 FQGNSA. The CDR3 DNA is TGTGCCAGCAGCTTATGGCGTCAGCCCCAGCATTTT. It encodes CASSLWRQPQHF.

Ten or more counts support this clonotype. This sequence joins TRBV3-1 and TRBJ2-1, with 7 bases that match TRBD2. Trimming at V came to 7 bases and at J to 3 bases, leaving 12 bases not matched to a gene. The CDR3 extends over 16 amino acids. Germline V CDR1 and CDR2: LGHDT, YNNKEL (reference sequence). For the CDR3, the DNA is TGTGCCAGCAACCAGGCGGGGGTCGCAAACTACAATGAGCAGTTCTTC. It codes for CASNQAGVANYNEQFF.